The present TCR beta chain was sequenced within a study of OX40 agonist ivuxolimab in advanced cancers. Background on the study: Males comprised 70% to 90% of the group, whose mean age was about 62 years (range 23 to 79). Study-level findings and limits: The work left the antigen specificity of expanded peripheral T cells undetermined.

Note on this clone: The antigen remains unidentified.

Profiling relied on immunoSEQ multiplex PCR, and the TCRdb table lists in-frame clones only, not all of them. The top ten clones hold roughly an eighth of a sample with under 50,000 clones, about 80% of them seen once. In germline, CDR1 is MNHEY, CDR2 SVGAGI. V was trimmed by 0 bases and J by 0 bases, leaving 9 bases between them. This CDR3 spans 16 amino acids. The clonotype was recovered from an adult with an advanced solid tumor such as melanoma, head and neck, liver or kidney cancer. Sequences were derived from CD4+ or CD8+ T cells sorted from blood, sampled in a trial of the OX40 agonist ivuxolimab. V gene TRBV6-5 combines with J gene TRBJ2-1, with D possibly being TRBD2 (5 bases). The CDR3 sequence: CASSYSRGLSYNEQFF. CDR3 in DNA: TGTGCCAGCAGTTACTCTCGGGGTCTCTCCTACAATGAGCAGTTCTTC.